Shown below are 6 T cell receptor beta chains from a single sample sequenced in a study of OX40 agonist ivuxolimab in advanced cancers. Measured with immunoSEQ multiplex PCR; TCRdb has only the in-frame clones, and not every one. Here the sample spans 68,000 or so clones, 85% to 95% being singletons. The material was CD4+ or CD8+ T cells sorted from blood, obtained in a trial of the OX40 agonist ivuxolimab. Receptors were obtained from an adult with an advanced solid tumor such as melanoma, head and neck, liver or kidney cancer.

V is TRBV5-1 and J is TRBJ2-3; D is uncertain. CDR3 size: 12 residues. The germline V gene encodes CDR1 SGHRS and CDR2 YFSETQ. Trimming cost V 0 bases and J 4 bases, with 3 bases left between them. This CDR3 reads CASSLGSDTQYF. CDR3 coding DNA: TGCGCCAGCAGCTTGGGGTCAGATACGCAGTATTTT.

The chain uses TRBV6-4 and TRBJ1-1, with a tentative D call TRBD1 (5 bases). The germline gives CDR1 MRHNA, CDR2 SNTAGT. V gave up 4 bases and J gave up 2 bases, with 8 bases separating them. This CDR3 is 13 amino acids long. The CDR3 DNA reads TGTGCCAGCAGTGGGGGACGTAACACTGAAGCTTTCTTT. This gives the protein CASSGGRNTEAFF.

The gene calls are TRBV29-1 and TRBJ1-4; D call uncertain. V gave up 4 bases and J gave up 6 bases, with 9 bases separating them. CDR3 size: 12 residues. Germline lookup yields CDR1 SQVTM and CDR2 ANQGSEA. The CDR3 sequence is CSVVAADEKLFF. CDR3 DNA: TGCAGCGTTGTGGCGGCGGATGAAAAACTGTTTTTT. The variable domain in full, with the rest retrieved from reference TRBV29-1 and TRBJ1-4, is SAVISQKPSRDICQRGTSLTIQCQVDSQVTMMFWYRQQPGQSLTLIATANQGSEATYESGFVIDKFPISRPNLTFSTLTVSNMSPEDSSIYLCSVVAADEKLFFGSGTQLSVL.

In this sample, this clone turned up a few times. The chain is built from TRBV5-5 and TRBJ1-2, with D unclear. This CDR3 contains 14 residues. Trimming stripped 0 bases from V and 2 bases from J, with 8 bases between. The germline gives CDR1 SGHKS, CDR2 YYEKEE (reference sequence). DNA for the CDR3: TGTGCCAGCAGCTTGGGAGGCAGCAACTATGGCTACACCTTC. It translates to CASSLGGSNYGYTF.

The rearrangement joins TRBV6-1 to TRBJ1-3; D is unclear. V dropped 1 base and J dropped 0 bases, with 7 bases sitting between them. The length of the CDR3 is 15 residues. Germline CDR1 reads MNHNS; CDR2 reads SASEGT. CDR3 nucleotide sequence: TGTGCCAGCAGTGAAGTTCGGCTCTCTGGAAACACCATATATTTT. Protein: CASSEVRLSGNTIYF.

V is TRBV11-2 and J is TRBJ2-1, with D unclear. This CDR3 region has 14 residues. V was pared by 5 bases and J by 0 bases, with 8 bases between. Germline values: CDR1 SGHAT, CDR2 FQNNGV. The CDR3 DNA follows: TGTGCCAGCAGCGTTAGCAGCTCCTACAATGAGCAGTTCTTC. Translated, it gives CASSVSSSYNEQFF.